The rows below give T cell receptor beta chains drawn from one sample of a study of response to subunit inactivated influenza vaccine. One entry per CDR3 protein results from TCRdb running MiXCR on the RT-PCR reads. In the table there are some 500,000 distinct CDR3 sequences, about an eighth of which are singletons. Source: PBMCs from blood, taken around seven weeks after vaccination. All receptors derive from a man between 50 and 59 years old who received an inactivated influenza vaccine. Each CDR3 is given with its conserved first and last residue. Each record gives: V gene, J gene, clone size, D gene, CDR3 DNA, CDR3 protein. The D gene is left open where the match is weak. A clone size is listed for some rows: how often the clone was seen (once, few, many), or a class if it is expanded.

TRBV28	TRBJ2-1	NA	TRBD1	TGTGCCAGCAGTAGAAGACAGGGGAGGAACAATGAGCAGTTCTTC	CASSRRQGRNNEQFF
TRBV24-1	TRBJ2-5	few	NA	TGTGCCACCAGTGATCAGGCCCTCGCGGGGGAGACCCAGTACTTC	CATSDQALAGETQYF
TRBV6-1	TRBJ1-4	many	TRBD1	TGTGCCAGCCGACCATCAGGGGGCAGTGGTGAAAAACTGTTTTTT	CASRPSGGSGEKLFF
TRBV6-5	TRBJ1-1	many	NA	TGTGCCAGCAGTTACTCTAAGACCCCCAGAGGCACTGAAGCTTTCTTT	CASSYSKTPRGTEAFF
TRBV20-1	TRBJ1-5	NA	NA	TGCAGTGCTAGAGGAGGAGACAATTACAATCAGCCCCAGCATTTT	CSARGGDNYNQPQHF
TRBV6-1	TRBJ2-7	few	NA	TGTGCCAGCAGTGAAACCCCTGAGGGGCGCTACGAGCAGTACTTC	CASSETPEGRYEQYF
TRBV7-2	TRBJ2-7	many	NA	TGTGCCAGCAGCCTGGGGAACAGGGCCTACGAGCAGTACTTC	CASSLGNRAYEQYF
TRBV11-3	TRBJ2-3	NA	NA	TGTGCCAGCAGCTTAGATGCAGGCACAGATACGCAGTATTTT	CASSLDAGTDTQYF
TRBV29-1	TRBJ1-2	many	NA	TGCAGCGTTGAAGAGATGGGCGCCCGTGGCTACACCTTC	CSVEEMGARGYTF
TRBV29-1	TRBJ2-5	NA	NA	TGCAGCGTTGAACTCTCCAGCCGAGGTCGGCAAGAGACCCAGTACTTC	CSVELSSRGRQETQYF
TRBV29-1	TRBJ1-1	many	NA	TGCAGCGCCCAAGCAGGATGGAACACTGAAGCTTTCTTT	CSAQAGWNTEAFF
TRBV12-3/TRBV12-4	TRBJ1-2	NA	NA	TGTGCCAGCAGTGAAAATAAAGTCTCTAACTATGGCTACACCTTC	CASSENKVSNYGYTF
TRBV7-9	TRBJ2-4	few	TRBD2	TGTGCCAGCAGCTTCCTAGCGGGTCTAGCCAAAAACATTCAGTACTTC	CASSFLAGLAKNIQYF
TRBV12-3/TRBV12-4	TRBJ2-5	few	NA	TGTGCCAGCAAAAGAACCCGGGGAGAGACCCAGTACTTC	CASKRTRGETQYF
TRBV9	TRBJ1-2	NA	TRBD1	TGTGCCAGCAGCGAAACAGGGGGCGCAGGCTATGGCTACACCTTC	CASSETGGAGYGYTF
TRBV29-1	TRBJ2-7	NA	NA	TGCAGCGTTGAAGGGATCGCTTACGAGCAGTACTTC	CSVEGIAYEQYF
TRBV13	TRBJ2-7	NA	TRBD2	TGTGCCAGCAAGCTAGCGGGAGGCACCTACGAGCAGTACTTC	CASKLAGGTYEQYF
TRBV29-1	TRBJ2-1	many	NA	TGCAGCGTCGAACGGCGGGCCTCCTACAATGAGCAGTTCTTC	CSVERRASYNEQFF
TRBV5-6	TRBJ2-5	many	NA	TGTGCCACCAACCTGGGAGGCGGACAAGAGACCCAGTACTTC	CATNLGGGQETQYF
TRBV20-1	TRBJ2-1	many	NA	TGCAGTGCTAGTTCCCGGAATGAGCAGTTCTTC	CSASSRNEQFF
TRBV20-1	TRBJ2-5	few	TRBD2	TGCAGTGCCCTGGGACTAGCGGTTTCGACCCAGTACTTC	CSALGLAVSTQYF
TRBV29-1	TRBJ2-4	many	TRBD2	TGCAGCGGACTAGCGGGAGGGGGCAAAAACATTCAGTACTTC	CSGLAGGGKNIQYF
TRBV12-3/TRBV12-4	TRBJ1-6	few	NA	TGTGCCAGCAGTTTACGACAGGCTTATAATTCACCCCTCCACTTT	CASSLRQAYNSPLHF
TRBV15	TRBJ2-5	few	TRBD2	TGTGCCACCAGCAGAGAAGCGGGGGGGGCCTCAGAGACCCAGTACTTC	CATSREAGGASETQYF
TRBV12-3/TRBV12-4	TRBJ1-1	few	TRBD1	TGTGCCAGCAGTATACAGGGGGAGGGCACTGAAGCTTTCTTT	CASSIQGEGTEAFF
TRBV7-8	TRBJ1-2	few	NA	TGTGCCAGCAGCCTCGGACTGAGCTATGGCTACACCTTC	CASSLGLSYGYTF
TRBV18	TRBJ1-3	few	NA	TGTGCCAGCTCACCTGAGTTTCAGAACACCATATATTTT	CASSPEFQNTIYF
TRBV7-3	TRBJ2-7	few	NA	TGTGCCAGCAGCTCGGAGATTGGCGAGCAGTACTTC	CASSSEIGEQYF
TRBV4-2	TRBJ2-1	many	TRBD1	TGTGCCAGCAGCCAAGATGGGACAGGGGAGGGTGAGCAGTTCTTC	CASSQDGTGEGEQFF
TRBV7-2	TRBJ2-5	few	NA	TGTGCCAGCAGCTTAAGTCCTCAATGGTTTGGGGAGACCCAGTACTTC	CASSLSPQWFGETQYF
TRBV5-5	TRBJ1-1	NA	NA	TGTGCCAGCAGCTTGGGACCAGGGGCGAACACTGAAGCTTTCTTT	CASSLGPGANTEAFF
TRBV5-1	TRBJ2-5	few	NA	TGCGCCAGCAGCTTGTCCCCATCCGACTTAGTCATGAGGACCCAGTACTTC	CASSLSPSDLVMRTQYF
TRBV28	TRBJ1-1	few	NA	TGTGCCAGCAGTTTTGAAGGACGGTTGAACACTGAAGCTTTCTTT	CASSFEGRLNTEAFF
TRBV20-1	TRBJ1-2	few	NA	TGCAGTGCTAGAGTAGGGGGGCACGGTGGCTACACCTTC	CSARVGGHGGYTF
TRBV30	TRBJ2-7	NA	TRBD1	TGTGCCTGGAGTGTCTTCGGGACAGGGGGTCGCGAGCAGTACTTC	CAWSVFGTGGREQYF
TRBV7-9	TRBJ2-5	NA	TRBD2	TGTGCCAGCAGCTGGGGACTAGCGGAGACCCAAGAGACCCAGTACTTC	CASSWGLAETQETQYF
TRBV4-3	TRBJ1-4	few	NA	TGCGCCAGCAGCCAAGATATCTTGACAGGCTGGGAAAAACTGTTTTTT	CASSQDILTGWEKLFF
TRBV5-1	TRBJ2-7	NA	TRBD1	TGCGCCAGCAGCATGACAGGGATTTATGACTACGAGCAGTACTTC	CASSMTGIYDYEQYF
TRBV7-2	TRBJ2-7	NA	NA	TGTGCCAGCAGCTTAGAGGAGCCCCCCCTACCTAACGAGCAGTACTTC	CASSLEEPPLPNEQYF
TRBV20-1	TRBJ2-2	many	NA	TGCAGTGCTACCCGAGGAGGAGGGGGGGAGGGCACCGGGGAGCTGTTTTTT	CSATRGGGGEGTGELFF
TRBV6-2/TRBV6-3	TRBJ1-6	few	NA	TGTGCCAGCAGTTTCTCTGGCCCTCCCGGGAATTCACCCCTCCACTTT	CASSFSGPPGNSPLHF
TRBV2	TRBJ2-7	NA	NA	TGTGCCAGCAGTGAACAGGGCCTTGGGGAGCAGTACTTC	CASSEQGLGEQYF
TRBV7-3	TRBJ2-1	few	NA	TGTGCCAGCAGCTTAGATGAGGACACCCAGCAGTTCTTC	CASSLDEDTQQFF
TRBV4-2	TRBJ2-5	few	TRBD2	TGTGCCAGCAGCCAAGAAGAGGGACTAGTCCAAGAGACCCAGTACTTC	CASSQEEGLVQETQYF
TRBV20-1	TRBJ1-2	few	NA	TGCAGTGCTTCTGACAGTATCTATGGCTACACCTTC	CSASDSIYGYTF
TRBV24-1	TRBJ2-1	NA	TRBD2	TGTGCCACCAGTGACCTCCCACTAGCGGGAGGGGACAATGAGCAGTTCTTC	CATSDLPLAGGDNEQFF
TRBV12-3/TRBV12-4	TRBJ2-5	many	NA	TGTGCCAGCAGACCGGGACGCCAAGAGACCCAGTACTTC	CASRPGRQETQYF
TRBV20-1	TRBJ2-7	few	NA	TGCAGTGCTAGAGGCGGGGACGGACCCTACGCACACTACGAGCAGTACTTC	CSARGGDGPYAHYEQYF
TRBV5-6	TRBJ2-7	many	TRBD2	TGTGCCAGCAGCTTGACCGGGACTAGGCAAAAGCAGTACTTC	CASSLTGTRQKQYF
TRBV20-1	TRBJ2-5	NA	TRBD2	TGCAGTGCTAGAGAGTCGGGGGGAGGGAGCTGGACTAGCGGGAGTTTGGAGACCCAGTACTTC	CSARESGGGSWTSGSLETQYF
TRBV4-3	TRBJ1-2	few	TRBD1	TGCGCCAGCAGCCCCTCTGAGTCAGGGACAGGGGGAGTGTATGGCTACACCTTC	CASSPSESGTGGVYGYTF
TRBV6-1	TRBJ2-1	NA	NA	TGTGCCAGCAGTGGACACATTTACAATGAGCAGTTCTTC	CASSGHIYNEQFF
TRBV6-1	TRBJ2-7	NA	NA	TGTGCCAGCAGCCCGGTAATAGGAGCGGAGTTCTACGAGCAGTACTTC	CASSPVIGAEFYEQYF
TRBV12-3/TRBV12-4	TRBJ2-3	many	NA	TGTGCCAGCAGTTTATTTGCGGGGGCGGCAGATACGCAGTATTTT	CASSLFAGAADTQYF
TRBV5-1	TRBJ2-1	NA	TRBD2	TGCGCCAGCAGCTTGACCTCTAGCGGGGGCTACAATGAGCAGTTCTTC	CASSLTSSGGYNEQFF
TRBV20-1	TRBJ2-5	NA	NA	TGCAGTGCTGTCAGGAGAGAGACCCAGTACTTC	CSAVRRETQYF